This TCR beta chain was found in a study of blood T cell repertoires in COVID-19. Clones were read by immunoSEQ multiplex PCR, and TCRdb kept only the in-frame ones, dropping some. The table has 150,000 or so clones, 87% seen once; the top ten hold around 1.6%. The TCR comes from a woman aged 45-65 years with acute or convalescent COVID-19. The sequenced sample consisted of peripheral blood.

This CDR3 is CASSWDRTYNSPLHF. The CDR3 DNA follows: TGCGCCAGCAGCTGGGACAGAACCTATAATTCACCCCTCCACTTT. The chain recombines TRBV5-1 with TRBJ1-6; 7 bases map to TRBD1. Germline loops: CDR1 SGHRS, CDR2 YFSETQ. CDR3 length: 15 amino acids. The ends lost 3 bases at V and 2 bases at J; junction bases unmatched: 2.